This is a list of T cell receptor beta chains from one sample in a study of shared clonotypes between healthy human individuals. The method was immunoSEQ multiplex PCR; TCRdb's version includes in-frame clones alone and lacks a portion of them. The table includes hundreds of thousands of clones, more than 70% detected once. The sample taken for sequencing was PBMCs. These receptor sequences come from a woman in her thirties or forties in good health. Some clones in this sample may be carry-over from other donors' samples. Both conserved end residues are part of each CDR3. The D gene is left open where the match is weak. Clone size is stated in some rows and not others, as once, few, many or a class when expanded.

size	V	J	D	DNA	CDR3
many	TRBV6-4	TRBJ2-1	.	TGTGCCAGCAGTGACAACGCGGGATCCTACAATGAGCAGTTCTTC	CASSDNAGSYNEQFF
.	TRBV28	TRBJ2-3	TRBD2	TGTGCCAGCGGATTGACTAGCGGGAGCACAGATACGCAGTATTTT	CASGLTSGSTDTQYF
.	TRBV29-1	TRBJ2-7	TRBD1	TGCAGCGCCTATGTGACAGGGATGCGAGGTGAGCAGTACTTC	CSAYVTGMRGEQYF
few	TRBV4-2	TRBJ1-4	.	TGTGCCAGCAGCCAGGATACAGGGACTTTTAATGAAAAACTGTTTTTT	CASSQDTGTFNEKLFF
.	TRBV5-1	TRBJ2-1	.	TGCGCCAGCAGCCCGGATAACAATGAGCAGTTCTTC	CASSPDNNEQFF
.	TRBV7-2	TRBJ2-5	TRBD1	TGTGCCAGCAGCTTCCAGGGGGAGAGGGAGACCCAGTACTTC	CASSFQGERETQYF
many	TRBV25-1	TRBJ2-1	TRBD1	TGTGCCAGCAGTGACCCGGGACAGGGGGACAATGAGCAGTTCTTC	CASSDPGQGDNEQFF
.	TRBV4-3	TRBJ2-1	TRBD1	TGCGCCAGCAGCCTTTGGACCGGGACAGACAATGAGCAGTTCTTC	CASSLWTGTDNEQFF
.	TRBV18	TRBJ2-7	.	TGTGCCAGCTCACCCTGGGACACCTACGAGCAGTACTTC	CASSPWDTYEQYF
once	TRBV7-2	TRBJ2-7	TRBD2	TGTGCCAGCAGCACGACTAGCTACCACGAGCAGTACTTC	CASSTTSYHEQYF
.	TRBV7-9	TRBJ2-1	TRBD2	TGTGCCAGCAGCTTAATGGGACTAGCGGGCCAGGGTGAGCAGTTCTTC	CASSLMGLAGQGEQFF
.	TRBV29-1	TRBJ1-1	TRBD1	TGCAGCGGGACAGGGAACCAAAAAGGGGCTTTCTTT	CSGTGNQKGAFF
.	TRBV7-2	TRBJ2-3	TRBD2	TGTGCCAGCAGCTATTACCGCGGGAGGAGCACAGATACGCAGTATTTT	CASSYYRGRSTDTQYF
once	TRBV30	TRBJ2-7	TRBD2	TGTGCCTGTTTAGGCGGGAGTGGTTCCGGCTACGAGCAGTACTTC	CACLGGSGSGYEQYF
.	TRBV30	TRBJ1-1	TRBD1	TGTGCCTGGAGTCTGGGACAGGGAGCTTTCTTT	CAWSLGQGAFF
few	TRBV10-1	TRBJ2-2	.	TGCGCCAGCAGTGAGTCTGCTACGACCGGGGAGCTGTTTTTT	CASSESATTGELFF
.	TRBV7-8	TRBJ2-7	TRBD2	TGTGCCAGCAGCTCTTTAGCGGGAGGGTCCTACGAGCAGTACTTC	CASSSLAGGSYEQYF
.	TRBV18	TRBJ2-6	.	TGTGCCAGCTCACCACGACTGTTCGGCACCTCTGGGGCCAACGTCCTGACTTTC	CASSPRLFGTSGANVLTF
.	TRBV5-6	TRBJ2-2	.	TGTGCCAGCAGCTTGGTGGCAGGCTCAGGGGAGCTGTTTTTT	CASSLVAGSGELFF
.	TRBV30	TRBJ1-2	.	TGTGCCTGGACGAGGAACAGAACAATCTACACCTTC	CAWTRNRTIYTF
.	TRBV7-6	TRBJ2-7	.	TGTGCCAGCAGCAATGGCGGGGACAACGAGCAGTACTTC	CASSNGGDNEQYF
.	TRBV7-8	TRBJ2-7	.	TGTGCCAGCAGCTTATCCGCCTTAATAAACGAGCAGTACTTC	CASSLSALINEQYF
few	TRBV6-5	TRBJ2-1	.	TGTGCCAGCAGTTGGGGTAGGGGTCGAAACAATGAGCAGTTCTTC	CASSWGRGRNNEQFF
few	TRBV6-6	TRBJ1-3	.	TGTGCCAGCAGTTACGTGGTAACTGGAAACACCATATATTTT	CASSYVVTGNTIYF
.	TRBV7-9	TRBJ2-5	.	TGTGCCAGCAGAGAACCCCTAAGGACGGGAGAAGAGACCCAGTACTTC	CASREPLRTGEETQYF
few	TRBV10-3	TRBJ2-2	.	TGTGCCATCAGTGACCCGCTGGGGGCCGGGGAGCTGTTTTTT	CAISDPLGAGELFF
.	TRBV29-1	TRBJ1-2	.	TGCAGCGTTGATACAGTGAGTTATGGCTACACCTTC	CSVDTVSYGYTF
many	TRBV10-2	TRBJ1-4	.	TGCGCCAGCAGCCCGGGGGGGGCGGGTGAAAAACTGTTTTTT	CASSPGGAGEKLFF
.	TRBV2	TRBJ1-2	.	TGTGCCAGCACAAAGGGGGGAGAACTATATGGCTACACCTTC	CASTKGGELYGYTF
.	TRBV29-1	TRBJ2-7	TRBD2	TGCAGCGTCCGCCCTAGCGGAGCATACGAGCAGTACTTC	CSVRPSGAYEQYF
once	TRBV7-9	TRBJ1-3	.	TGTGCCAGCAGCTTAACTCCAGGGGTGACTGGAAACACCATATATTTT	CASSLTPGVTGNTIYF
.	TRBV6-4	TRBJ2-2	TRBD2	TGTGCCAGCAGTGCTAGCGGCTCGACCGGGGAGCTGTTTTTT	CASSASGSTGELFF
.	TRBV28	TRBJ2-7	TRBD1	TGTGCCAGCAGCCCCGGGACAGGGGGTCCCGAGCAGTACTTC	CASSPGTGGPEQYF
few	TRBV23-1	TRBJ1-5	TRBD1	TGCGCCAGCAGTCAACCAATCGAGGACAGGAATCAGCCCCAGCATTTT	CASSQPIEDRNQPQHF
.	TRBV2	TRBJ1-1	.	TGTGCCAGTACGCTGGGGCCCGGCACTGAAGCTTTCTTT	CASTLGPGTEAFF
once	TRBV9	TRBJ2-2	TRBD2	TGTGCCAGCAGCGAACGACTAGCGGGATCCCTCGGGGAGCTGTTTTTT	CASSERLAGSLGELFF
.	TRBV6-5	TRBJ2-7	.	TGTGCCAGCAGTTACTCCCCCTACGAGCAGTACTTT	CASSYSPYEQYF
many	TRBV4-3	TRBJ2-3	.	TGCGCCAGCAGCCAAGATCGGGCCCGCACAGATACGCAGTATTTT	CASSQDRARTDTQYF
.	TRBV6-5	TRBJ2-6	.	TGTGCCAGCAGTTATCCCAGAGCCGGGGCCAACGTCCTGACTTTC	CASSYPRAGANVLTF
few	TRBV30	TRBJ1-2	.	TGTGCCTGGAGTTATTGGGGGCTGGGCTATGGCTACACCTTC	CAWSYWGLGYGYTF
once	TRBV2	TRBJ2-7	TRBD2	TGTGCCAGCAGTGTTGGTAGCGGGAGAACCGAGCAGTACTTC	CASSVGSGRTEQYF
.	TRBV5-1	TRBJ1-1	TRBD1	TGCGCCAGCAGCTTGGCACCCGGGACAGGGAAGCCCACTGAAGCTTTCTTT	CASSLAPGTGKPTEAFF
.	TRBV4-2	TRBJ2-1	.	TGTGCCAGCAGCCAAGGTATCTTAGGAGGGTCCTACAATGAGCAGTTCTTC	CASSQGILGGSYNEQFF
once	TRBV5-6	TRBJ1-2	.	TGTGCCAGCAGCTTAAGGATTGGGGATCGAGTCGGGGGCTACACCTTC	CASSLRIGDRVGGYTF
.	TRBV9	TRBJ1-2	.	TGTGCCAGCAGCCCTCAGACATCTAACTATGGCTACACCTTC	CASSPQTSNYGYTF
.	TRBV2	TRBJ2-1	.	TGTGCCAGCATCCAGAGCTCCTACAATGAGCAGTTCTTC	CASIQSSYNEQFF
once	TRBV5-1	TRBJ1-1	TRBD1	TGCGCCAGCAGCTTGTGGGAAGGACAGGGCGCTGAAGCTTTCTTT	CASSLWEGQGAEAFF
.	TRBV5-8	TRBJ2-2	.	TGTGCCAGCAGCTTGGGGGACCTCTCGAACACCGGGGAGCTGTTTTTT	CASSLGDLSNTGELFF
.	TRBV2	TRBJ2-7	TRBD1	TGTGCCAGCAGTGCGGGACAGGGGGCTTACGAGCAGTACTTC	CASSAGQGAYEQYF
once	TRBV18	TRBJ2-7	.	TGTGCCAGCTCCCGGATAGCGGACTCCTACGAGCAGTACTTC	CASSRIADSYEQYF
.	TRBV7-9	TRBJ2-1	TRBD2	TGTGCCACCACCTGGGCTAGCGGTTACAATGAGCAGTTCTTC	CATTWASGYNEQFF
.	TRBV29-1	TRBJ1-2	.	TGCAGCGTTGGGGAGGCGGGAGGTTATGGCTACACCTTC	CSVGEAGGYGYTF
.	TRBV5-1	TRBJ1-2	.	TGCGCCAACCCCCGGGACGGATTCTATGGCTACACCTTC	CANPRDGFYGYTF
.	TRBV9	TRBJ1-1	.	TGTGCCAGCAGCGTAGGAGGACACACTGAAGCTTTCTTT	CASSVGGHTEAFF
once	TRBV10-3	TRBJ1-2	TRBD1	TGTGCCATCAGTGAGTCTCCGGGACAGCGCTATGGCTACACCTTC	CAISESPGQRYGYTF
few	TRBV30	TRBJ2-7	TRBD2	TGTGCCTGGAGTGGGGGACTAGCGGGAGTGGGAGAGCAGTACTTC	CAWSGGLAGVGEQYF
.	TRBV11-2	TRBJ2-7	TRBD1	TGTGCCAGCAGCTTGTGGACAGGGGGCACCTACGAGCAGTACTTC	CASSLWTGGTYEQYF